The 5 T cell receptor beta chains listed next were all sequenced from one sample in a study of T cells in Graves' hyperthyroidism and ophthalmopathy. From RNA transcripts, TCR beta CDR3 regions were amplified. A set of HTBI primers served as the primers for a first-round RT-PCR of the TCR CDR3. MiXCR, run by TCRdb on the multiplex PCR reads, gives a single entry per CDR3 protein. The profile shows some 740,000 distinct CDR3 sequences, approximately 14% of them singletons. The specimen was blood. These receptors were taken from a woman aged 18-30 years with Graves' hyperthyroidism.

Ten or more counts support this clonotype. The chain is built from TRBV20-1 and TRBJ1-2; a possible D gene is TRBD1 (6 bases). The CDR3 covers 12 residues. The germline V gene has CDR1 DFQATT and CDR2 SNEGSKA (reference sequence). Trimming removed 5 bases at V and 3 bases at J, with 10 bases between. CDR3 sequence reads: CSALQGDYGYTF. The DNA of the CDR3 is TGCAGTGCTCTACAGGGTGACTATGGCTACACCTTC.

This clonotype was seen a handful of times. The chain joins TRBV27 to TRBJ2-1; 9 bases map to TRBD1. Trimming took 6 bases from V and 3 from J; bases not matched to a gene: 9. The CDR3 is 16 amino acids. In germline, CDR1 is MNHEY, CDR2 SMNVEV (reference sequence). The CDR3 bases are TGTGCCAGCAGCACGATCCGGGACAGGGACTACAATGAGCAGTTCTTC. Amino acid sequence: CASSTIRDRDYNEQFF.

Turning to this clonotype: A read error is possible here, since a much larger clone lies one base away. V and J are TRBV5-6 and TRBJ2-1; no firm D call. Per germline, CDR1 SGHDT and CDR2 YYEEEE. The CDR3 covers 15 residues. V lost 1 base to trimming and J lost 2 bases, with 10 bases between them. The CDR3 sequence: CASSLPGCPYNEQFF. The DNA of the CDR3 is TGTGCCAGCAGCTTGCCTGGTTGTCCCTACAATGAGCAGTTCTTC.

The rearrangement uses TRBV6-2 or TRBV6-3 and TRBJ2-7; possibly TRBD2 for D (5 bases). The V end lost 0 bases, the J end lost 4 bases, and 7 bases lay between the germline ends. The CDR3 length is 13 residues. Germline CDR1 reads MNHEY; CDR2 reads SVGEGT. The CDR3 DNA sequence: TGTGCCAGCAGTTACTCAAGGGAGTACGAGCAGTACTTC. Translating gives CASSYSREYEQYF.

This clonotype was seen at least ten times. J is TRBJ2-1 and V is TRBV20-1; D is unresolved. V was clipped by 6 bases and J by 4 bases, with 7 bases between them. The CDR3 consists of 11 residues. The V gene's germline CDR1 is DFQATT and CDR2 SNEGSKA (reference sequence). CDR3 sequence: CSAAKYNEQFF. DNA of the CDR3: TGCAGTGCAGCAAAGTACAATGAGCAGTTCTTC.